This T cell receptor (beta chain) was identified in a study of CD4+ T cells in melanoma. CDR1 and CDR2 from the germline V gene are LNHDA and SQIVND (reference sequence). V was pared by 5 bases and J by 1 base, with 23 bases between. The CDR3 is 18 amino acids. Turning to this clone: Its antigen is not known.

Study-wide findings and caveats: A reported correlation linked neoantigen-specific CD4+ T cells to CD8+, macrophage and B cell function. Neoantigen-specific CD4+ T cells in melanoma reportedly had diverse differentiation states.

Profiling relied on immunoSEQ multiplex PCR, and the TCRdb table lists in-frame clones only, not all of them. The table has about 120,000 clones, 92% seen once. The receptor was derived from a human donor with melanoma. Sample: peripheral blood. The J gene is TRBJ2-5, the V gene TRBV19, with D perhaps TRBD1 (6 bases). CDR3 sequence: CASSPYPPRQEAQETQYF. The CDR3 nucleotides read TGTGCCAGTAGTCCGTACCCCCCGCGACAGGAGGCCCAAGAGACCCAGTACTTC.